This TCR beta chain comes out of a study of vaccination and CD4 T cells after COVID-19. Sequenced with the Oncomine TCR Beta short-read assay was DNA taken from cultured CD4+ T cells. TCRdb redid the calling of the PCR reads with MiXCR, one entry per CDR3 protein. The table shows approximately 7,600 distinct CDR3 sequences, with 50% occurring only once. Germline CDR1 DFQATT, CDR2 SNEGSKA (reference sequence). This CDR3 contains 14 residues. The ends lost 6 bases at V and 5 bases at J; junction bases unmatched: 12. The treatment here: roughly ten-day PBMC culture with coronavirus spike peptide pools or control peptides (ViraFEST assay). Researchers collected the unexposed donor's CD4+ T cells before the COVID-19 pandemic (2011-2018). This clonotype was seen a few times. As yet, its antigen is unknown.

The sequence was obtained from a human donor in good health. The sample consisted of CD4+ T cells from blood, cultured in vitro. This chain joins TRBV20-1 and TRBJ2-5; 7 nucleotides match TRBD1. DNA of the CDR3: TGCAGTGCCGCCCGGGACAGCGTCCATGAGACCCAGTACTTC. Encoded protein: CSAARDSVHETQYF.